What follows describes a single T cell receptor beta chain. Antigen specificity is unknown. Germline V gene sequence: CDR1 MGHDK, CDR2 SYGVNS. V was shortened by 4 bases and J by 6 bases, with 12 bases between the two germline ends. The length of the CDR3 is 13 residues. The PCR made use of 60 Vbeta and 13 Jbeta primers. Using immunoSEQ multiplex PCR, the repertoire was profiled, and TCRdb retains in-frame clones only, with some absent. The table has 95,000 to 150,000 clones, about 80% seen once; the top ten hold 2.7%. The entry originates in a study of cytomegalovirus exposure and HLA in healthy donors. Findings of the study overall: In vitro experiments confirmed that three CMV-associated chains were specific for CMV antigens. Among the sequence variants, a highly shared cluster was likely an artifact of sequencing.

The sequence derives from a woman between 40 and 55 years old in good health and CMV-seropositive. Material: PBMCs. This sequence joins TRBV25-1 and TRBJ1-1; D may be TRBD1 (6 bases). The CDR3 region has the DNA TGTGCCAGCAGTGGCTACAGGGTACCTGAAGCTTTCTTT. Translated, it gives CASSGYRVPEAFF.